This record concerns one T cell receptor beta chain sequence. This receptor's antigen is unknown. Per-nucleotide qualities are absent, and no much larger clonotype sits a single base away. The sample belongs to a study of CD8 T cells in Susac syndrome (dated by TCRdb to the late 2010s). At the level of the whole study: Whether CD8+ T cell activation and differentiation in Susac syndrome was antigen driven was tested using repertoire sequencing. CD8+ T cell repertoire clonality was compared between more than ten healthy donors, some 14 Susac syndrome patients and around 16 multiple sclerosis patients. Results the study describes overall, beyond this receptor: The study acknowledged that relatively few individuals were included in the TCR sequencing and HLA analysis.

V is pruned by 5 bases and J by 5 bases, leaving 9 bases of the junction without a gene match. From its cysteine to its phenylalanine, the CDR3 spans 17 amino acids. Only the CDR3 portion is preserved as DNA: 51 bases, with reading frame beginning at the first base. Peripheral blood CD8+ and CD4+ T cells from healthy donors, Susac syndrome patients and multiple sclerosis patients were profiled using high-throughput TCR beta sequencing. The multiple sclerosis controls were treatment-naive patients whose relapsing-remitting disease, either stable or active, fulfilled the revised McDonald criteria. Bulk CD8+ and CD4+ T cells were purified by magnetic negative isolation, whereas CD8+ TEMRA cells were enriched by FACS. Blood was drawn into EDTA tubes, processed within 24 hours, and PBMCs were isolated by density gradient centrifugation. PBMCs intended for TCR sequencing were frozen in liquid nitrogen and were later thawed in a 37 degrees C water bath. The sorted or isolated CD4+, CD8+ and CD8+ TEMRA cells had a purity of 90% or higher.

RNA was extracted with the RNeasy kit and 0.5 to 1 ug was reverse transcribed using random hexamers. The immunoSEQ multiplex PCR assay, covering 54 Vbeta and 13 Jbeta segments, was used to amplify TCR beta CDR3 regions. PCR amplification bias was corrected by using a synthetic template baseline for primer optimization and computational correction. Per the original workflow: Reads were annotated to V, D and J genes according to IMGT and were analyzed with immunoSEQ Analyzer, with only productive sequences retained. Clonality was calculated as one minus the Shannon entropy normalized by log2 of the number of productive unique sequences. For each patient and control, public and private clones were evaluated among the 100 most prevalent clones. A clone was defined as Susac-specific if it was absent from the healthy and MS cohorts, from about 1,100 published viral clones and from other ImmuneACCESS disease sequences. The public reads were reanalyzed by TCRdb: fastp trimming at Q25, MiXCR alignment, in-frame beta chains only. Here each entry gathers all rows of one CDR3 protein and keeps the most common genes and DNA. These V and J calls originate from TCRdb's pipeline instead of the authors' own analysis. This sample gives more than 65,000 distinct CDR3 sequences in total; approximately 94% of them show up just once. The top ten constitute 0.5% to 0.6% of the sample.

The chain is made from TRBV12-3 or TRBV12-4 and TRBJ2-3, with 14 middle bases fitting TRBD2. The sequence was obtained from a human donor with multiple sclerosis. The specimen was CD8+ T cells from PBMCs. The CDR3 region has the sequence CASSPPGLAGAGDTQYF. The nucleotides read TGTGCCAGCAGTCCCCCGGGACTAGCGGGAGCAGGAGATACGCAGTATTTT.